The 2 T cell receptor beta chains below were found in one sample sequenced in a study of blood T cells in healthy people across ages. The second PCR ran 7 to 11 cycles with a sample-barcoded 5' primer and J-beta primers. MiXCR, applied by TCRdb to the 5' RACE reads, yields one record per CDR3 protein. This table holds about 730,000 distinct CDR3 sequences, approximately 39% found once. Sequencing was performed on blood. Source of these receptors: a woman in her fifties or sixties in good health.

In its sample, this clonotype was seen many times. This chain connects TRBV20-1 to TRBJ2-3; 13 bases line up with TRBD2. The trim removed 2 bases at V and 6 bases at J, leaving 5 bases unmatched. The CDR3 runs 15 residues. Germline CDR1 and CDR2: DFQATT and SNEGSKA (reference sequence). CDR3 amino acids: CSARTPTSGRDTQYF. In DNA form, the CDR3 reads TGCAGTGCTAGAACCCCGACTAGCGGGAGGGATACGCAGTATTTT.

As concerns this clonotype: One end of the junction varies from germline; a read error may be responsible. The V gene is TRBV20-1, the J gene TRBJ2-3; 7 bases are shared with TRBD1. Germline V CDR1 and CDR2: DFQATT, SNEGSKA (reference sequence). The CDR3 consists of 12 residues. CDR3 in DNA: TGCAGTGCGCCCCGACAGGGTGATACGCCGTATTTT. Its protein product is CSAPRQGDTPYF.